These 11 T cell receptor beta chains share one sample of origin, sequenced in a study of cytomegalovirus exposure and HLA in healthy donors. PCR amplification relied on 60 Vbeta primers (plus 13 Jbeta primers). This table comes from immunoSEQ multiplex PCR, and its TCRdb copy is limited to in-frame clones, with some not included. The table counts fewer than 250,000 clones; about 1% lies in the top ten. Source material: PBMCs. These receptors were collected from a woman aged 25 to 39 in good health and CMV-seropositive.

The J gene is TRBJ2-3, the V gene TRBV4-3; TRBD2 agrees at 16 bases. This CDR3 comprises 16 residues. Trimming removed 5 bases from V and 4 bases from J; junction bases left unmatched: 3. Germline CDR1 LGHNA, CDR2 YSLEER. The CDR3 spells CASSSGLAGGADTQYF. The CDR3 region has the DNA TGCGCCAGCAGCTCGGGACTAGCGGGAGGGGCAGATACGCAGTATTTT.

The V call is TRBV19, the J call TRBJ2-1; a possible D gene is TRBD2 (6 bases). Trimming shortened V by 6 bases and J by 2 bases, and 11 bases separated the two germline ends. The CDR3 covers 14 residues. Germline V gene sequence: CDR1 LNHDA, CDR2 SQIVND (reference sequence). CDR3 protein: CASSRDSTYNEQFF. CDR3 coding DNA: TGTGCCAGTAGCCGGGACTCAACCTACAATGAGCAGTTCTTC.

The chain joins TRBV4-2 to TRBJ1-2; TRBD1 agrees at 8 bases. V was pared by 4 bases and J by 7 bases, with 8 bases of the junction left unmatched. Per the germline V gene, CDR1 is LGHNA and CDR2 is YNFKEQ. The CDR3 runs to 14 residues. CDR3 protein: CASSLTDREGGYTF. Written as DNA, the CDR3 is TGTGCCAGCAGCCTGACGGACAGGGAAGGTGGCTACACCTTC.

The chain joins TRBV4-1 to TRBJ1-1; D unresolved. V lost 4 bases and J lost 0, with 9 bases in between. CDR1 is MGHRA and CDR2 is YSYEKL in the germline V gene. This CDR3 contains 14 residues. The CDR3 region has the DNA TGCGCCAGCAGCCGCCTAGAGCTGAACACTGAAGCTTTCTTT. Translation: CASSRLELNTEAFF.

This chain links TRBV5-1 with TRBJ2-1; D is uncertain. Germline V gene sequence: CDR1 SGHRS, CDR2 YFSETQ. The CDR3 runs 15 residues. V lost 1 base and J lost 4, with 12 bases in between. CDR3 sequence reads: CASSLIGVGYNEQFF. In DNA, the CDR3 is TGCGCCAGCAGCTTGATTGGAGTTGGATACAATGAGCAGTTCTTC.

The rearrangement links TRBV6-5 to TRBJ1-2; maybe TRBD1 (6 bases). Per germline, CDR1 MNHEY and CDR2 SVGAGI. Trimming took 7 bases from V and 6 from J, leaving 12 bases between them. The CDR3 is 12 residues long. The CDR3 loop is CASKQGMDGYTF. The CDR3 DNA is TGTGCCAGCAAGCAGGGGATGGATGGCTACACCTTC.

The V and J genes are TRBV28 and TRBJ2-4, with 9 nucleotides matching TRBD1. The CDR3 has 15 amino acids. The V and J ends lost 4 bases and 8 bases, in that order; junction bases with no gene match: 9. In germline, CDR1 is MDHEN, CDR2 SYDVKM. This CDR3 is CASSSRTGDGYIQYF. The CDR3 DNA sequence: TGTGCCAGCAGTTCCCGGACAGGGGATGGATACATTCAGTACTTC.

The chain couples TRBV19 to TRBJ2-3, with 12 bases lining up with TRBD2. Germline V gives CDR1 LNHDA, CDR2 SQIVND (reference sequence). The CDR3 contains 16 residues. The J segment lost 6 bases and the V segment lost 4 bases, leaving 8 bases of the junction unmatched. The CDR3 reads CASSTTRLAGEDTQYF. The CDR3 DNA reads as TGTGCCAGTAGTACCACTAGACTAGCGGGGGAGGATACGCAGTATTTT.

The V and J genes are TRBV7-9 and TRBJ1-5; 9 bases agree with TRBD1. The germline V gene has CDR1 SEHNR and CDR2 FQNEAQ (reference sequence). The CDR3 is 15 residues long. With 4 bases clipped from V and 7 bases from J, the junction kept 8 bases outside the gene matches. The CDR3 loop reads CASSSTGGAGQPQHF. CDR3 DNA: TGTGCCAGCAGCTCTACAGGGGGCGCTGGACAGCCCCAGCATTTT. The full variable domain, with the rest looked up from reference TRBV7-9 and TRBJ1-5, is DTGVSQNPRHKITKRGQNVTFRCDPISEHNRLYWYRQTLGQGPEFLTYFQNEAQLEKSRLLSDRFSAERPKGSFSTLEIQRTEQGDSAMYLCASSSTGGAGQPQHFGDGTRLSIL.

This chain joins TRBV7-8 and TRBJ2-2, with D perhaps matching TRBD2 (5 bases). V was shortened by 3 bases and J by 4 bases, with 9 bases between the two germline ends. This CDR3 region has 14 residues. Germline CDR1 SGHVS, CDR2 FQNEAQ. CDR3 loop: CASSLGRFTGELFF. As DNA, the CDR3 is TGTGCCAGCAGCTTGGGGAGATTCACCGGGGAGCTGTTTTTT.

The chain is built from TRBV4-1 and TRBJ1-1; D is possibly TRBD1 (5 bases). V was cut by 4 bases and J by 1 base, with 10 bases left in between. The CDR3 is 14 amino acids. Germline V CDR1 and CDR2: MGHRA, YSYEKL. For the CDR3, the DNA is TGCGCCAGCAGCCCCGAGACAGCGAACACTGAAGCTTTCTTT. This encodes CASSPETANTEAFF.